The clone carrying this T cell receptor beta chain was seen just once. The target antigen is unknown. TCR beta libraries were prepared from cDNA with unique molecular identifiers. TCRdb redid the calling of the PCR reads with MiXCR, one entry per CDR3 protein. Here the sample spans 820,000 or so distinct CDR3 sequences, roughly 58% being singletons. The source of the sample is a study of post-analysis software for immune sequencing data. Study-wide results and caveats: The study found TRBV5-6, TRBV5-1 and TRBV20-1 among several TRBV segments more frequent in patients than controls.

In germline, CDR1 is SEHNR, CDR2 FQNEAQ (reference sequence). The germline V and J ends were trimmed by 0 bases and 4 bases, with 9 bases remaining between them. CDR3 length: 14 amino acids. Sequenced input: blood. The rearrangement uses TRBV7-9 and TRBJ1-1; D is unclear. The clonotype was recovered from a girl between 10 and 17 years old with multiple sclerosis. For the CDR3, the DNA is TGTGCCAGCAGCTTAGCTGCGGGCCCCACTGAAGCTTTCTTT. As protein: CASSLAAGPTEAFF.